The 14 T cell receptor beta chains presented below share a single source sample, sequenced in a study of T cell responses to AZD1222 COVID-19 vaccine. Profiling relied on immunoSEQ multiplex PCR, and the TCRdb table lists in-frame clones only, not all of them. The table includes 180,000 or so clones, around 88% detected once. The source material was peripheral blood, sampled on day 0 of AZD1222 vaccination. These receptors all come from an adult in good health.

The chain couples TRBV10-3 to TRBJ2-3; D gene ambiguous. This CDR3 has 16 amino acids. The V end was cut by 3 bases, the J end by 2 bases, with 15 bases between. CDR1 is ENHRY, CDR2 SYGVKD, per germline. CDR3 amino acids: CAISEGRRLTTDTQYF. The CDR3 DNA is TGTGCCATCAGTGAAGGTCGACGGCTAACCACAGATACGCAGTATTTT.

The chain has TRBV5-1 and TRBJ2-3; D may match TRBD1 or TRBD2 (5 bases each). V lost 0 bases and J lost 2, with 7 bases in between. CDR3 size: 14 residues. Germline V gives CDR1 SGHRS, CDR2 YFSETQ. The CDR3, as DNA: TGCGCCAGCAGCTTGGGTGGGACCACAGATACGCAGTATTTT. Protein: CASSLGGTTDTQYF.

The chain links TRBV2 to TRBJ2-7, with unresolved D. V was trimmed by 6 bases and J by 0 bases, leaving 12 bases between them. Germline assignment: CDR1 SNHLY and CDR2 FYNNEI. This CDR3 contains 14 residues. CDR3 sequence: CASSILLSSYEQYF. The CDR3 DNA is TGTGCCAGCAGCATCCTCCTCAGCTCCTACGAGCAGTACTTC.

This chain links TRBV12-5 with TRBJ2-3; 7 bases align to TRBD2. The germline V gene has CDR1 LGHNT and CDR2 FRNRAP. With V trimmed by 2 bases and J by 8 bases, 7 bases remained unmatched. The CDR3 contains 14 residues. DNA of the CDR3: TGTGCTAGTGGTTTGACTCTCTGGGGGGGTACGCAGTATTTT. Its protein is CASGLTLWGGTQYF.

CDR3 region: CASSRYRDQETQYF. The CDR3 DNA is TGTGCCAGCAGCCGTTACAGGGACCAAGAGACCCAGTACTTC. The chain carries TRBV7-9 and TRBJ2-5; the D gene is possibly TRBD1 (6 bases). Trimming removed 5 bases from V and 0 bases from J, with 10 bases in between. CDR1 and CDR2 from the germline V gene are SEHNR and FQNEAQ (reference sequence). This CDR3 is 14 amino acids long.

CDR3 sequence: CASSWRGASTDTQYF. CDR3 bases: TGTGCCAGCAGTTGGAGGGGGGCAAGCACAGATACGCAGTATTTT. The chain combines TRBV6-5 with TRBJ2-3; D possibly uses TRBD1 or TRBD2 (6 bases each). Germline CDR1 reads MNHEY; CDR2 reads SVGAGI. The CDR3 extends over 15 amino acids. Trimming took off 4 bases at V and 0 bases at J, with 11 bases between the two ends.

The CDR3 is CASRNTYLNTEAFF. Written as DNA, the CDR3 is TGTGCCAGCAGAAACACCTACCTGAACACTGAAGCTTTCTTT. The rearrangement uses TRBV6-5 and TRBJ1-1; no firm D call. Between the trimmed V and J ends, which lost 6 bases and 0 bases, there was a span of 11 bases. The CDR3 is 14 amino acids. Germline V lookup: CDR1 MNHEY, CDR2 SVGAGI.

This sequence joins TRBV7-9 and TRBJ1-2; D is unresolved. V gave up 5 bases and J gave up 2 bases, with 9 bases separating them. Germline V gene sequence: CDR1 SEHNR, CDR2 FQNEAQ (reference sequence). This CDR3 spans 13 amino acids. The CDR3 sequence is CASSRTENYGYTF. The CDR3 coding sequence is TGTGCCAGCAGCCGGACGGAGAACTATGGCTACACCTTC. The whole variable domain, filled in from reference TRBV7-9 and TRBJ1-2, reads DTGVSQNPRHKITKRGQNVTFRCDPISEHNRLYWYRQTLGQGPEFLTYFQNEAQLEKSRLLSDRFSAERPKGSFSTLEIQRTEQGDSAMYLCASSRTENYGYTFGSGTRLTVV.

The chain combines TRBV10-3 with TRBJ1-5; D ambiguous. This CDR3 region has 13 residues. V shed 3 bases and J shed 2 bases, with 5 bases lying between them. Germline V gene data show CDR1 as ENHRY and CDR2 as SYGVKD. Here the CDR3 DNA reads TGTGCCATCAGTGATACGGGCAATCAGCCCCAGCATTTT. Protein sequence: CAISDTGNQPQHF.

This clone was recorded only once. The chain recombines TRBV23-1 with TRBJ2-1; D possibly uses TRBD1 or TRBD2 (5 bases each). TRBV23-1 is an ORF, with its function uncertain. The CDR3 has 14 amino acids. V lost 6 bases and J 7 bases, leaving 16 bases between the germline ends. The chain's CDR3 is CASSRVGGRNEQFF. CDR3 sequence (DNA): TGCGCCAGCAGCCGTGTTGGGGGAAGGAATGAGCAGTTCTTC.

This chain links TRBV3-1 (or the pseudogene TRBV3-2) with TRBJ2-7, with TRBD1 as a possible D gene (6 bases). Germline CDR1 reads LGHDT; CDR2 reads YNNKEL (reference sequence). Trimming took off 3 bases at V and 8 bases at J, with 14 bases between the two ends. This CDR3 has 13 residues. The CDR3 reads CASSQGTTHQQYF. The CDR3 nucleotides read TGTGCCAGCAGCCAGGGGACAACGCATCAGCAGTACTTC.

The genes are TRBV30 and TRBJ2-1; 10 nucleotides align to TRBD2. Germline V gene data show CDR1 as GTSNPN and CDR2 as SVGIG (reference sequence). CDR3 length: 14 amino acids. V lost 0 bases and J lost 4; bases outside the gene matches: 0. DNA of the CDR3: TGTGCCTGGAGTGTACTAGCGGGGTACAATGAGCAGTTCTTC. Its protein is CAWSVLAGYNEQFF. Together with reference TRBV30 and TRBJ2-1, the CDR3 gives the full variable domain: SQTIHQWPATLVQPVGSPLSLECTVEGTSNPNLYWYRQAAGRGLQLLFYSVGIGQISSEVPQNLSASRPQDRQFILSSKKLLLSDSGFYLCAWSVLAGYNEQFFGPGTRLTVL.

This rearrangement joins TRBV7-9 to TRBJ1-1; 7 bases agree with TRBD1. The CDR3 covers 12 residues. Germline CDR1 SEHNR, CDR2 FQNEAQ (reference sequence). The trim removed 5 bases at V and 3 bases at J, leaving 0 bases unmatched. Here the CDR3 reads CASSQGDTEAFF. CDR3 nucleotide sequence: TGTGCCAGCAGCCAGGGGGACACTGAAGCTTTCTTT.

The chain recombines TRBV2 with TRBJ2-2; D uncertain. V shed 3 bases and J shed 8 bases, with 13 bases lying between them. This CDR3 has 14 residues. Germline CDR1 reads SNHLY; CDR2 reads FYNNEI. Here the CDR3 reads CASSDRRALGELFF. Here the CDR3 DNA reads TGTGCCAGCAGTGACCGACGGGCTTTGGGGGAGCTGTTTTTT.